This T cell receptor beta chain was documented in a study of T-cell reconstitution after alpha-beta-depleted transplantation in children. This clonotype was seen more than once but under ten times. There are 14 residues in the CDR3. J gave up 5 bases and V 6 bases, and 9 bases lay outside the gene matches. Using unique molecular identifiers, the investigators prepared the TCRbeta library. A single record per CDR3 protein comes from TCRdb applying MiXCR to the PCR reads. This sample has almost 500,000 distinct CDR3 sequences, with around 12% found just once. The clonotype was recovered from a human donor who donated a stem cell graft to a child with combined immunodeficiency. The chain carries TRBV12-3 or TRBV12-4 and TRBJ1-1; 7 nucleotides agree with TRBD1. The sample consisted of PBMCs from the stem cell graft donor, taken from the stem cell graft. DNA for the CDR3: TGTGCCAGCAGGTTTACGGCCAGGGGGACTGAAGCTTTCTTT. It codes for CASRFTARGTEAFF.